The sequence of this T cell receptor beta chain was determined in a study of blood T cell repertoires in COVID-19. Background on the study: In each case, the material was cDNA or gDNA derived from T cells, B-cell-depleted T cells, or PBMCs.

The participants were between about 18 and 100 years old and came from roughly 24 US areas. Donors were grouped by their self-reported clinical history. This CDR3 spans 14 amino acids. Trimming took 7 bases from V and 3 from J, leaving 13 bases between them. Germline V gives CDR1 MDHEN, CDR2 SYDVKM. In the original processing: Estimated nucleated cell counts came from reference gene primer amplification. The repertoire was sequenced with immunoSEQ multiplex PCR; TCRdb's copy has only in-frame clones and lacks some. V and J calls and clone size follow that table, whereas D and trimming were derived from the DNA. The repertoire holds 350,000 to 400,000 clones, with about 90% as singletons.

The chain couples TRBV28 to TRBJ1-3; the D gene is possibly TRBD1 (6 bases). Sequenced input: PBMCs or T cells enriched from blood (not recorded which). This clonotype was sampled from a woman aged 25-40 years who had recovered from COVID-19. CDR3 amino acids: CASTRVRGGNTIYF. The CDR3 DNA follows: TGTGCCAGCACCCGGGTCAGGGGTGGAAACACCATATATTTT.